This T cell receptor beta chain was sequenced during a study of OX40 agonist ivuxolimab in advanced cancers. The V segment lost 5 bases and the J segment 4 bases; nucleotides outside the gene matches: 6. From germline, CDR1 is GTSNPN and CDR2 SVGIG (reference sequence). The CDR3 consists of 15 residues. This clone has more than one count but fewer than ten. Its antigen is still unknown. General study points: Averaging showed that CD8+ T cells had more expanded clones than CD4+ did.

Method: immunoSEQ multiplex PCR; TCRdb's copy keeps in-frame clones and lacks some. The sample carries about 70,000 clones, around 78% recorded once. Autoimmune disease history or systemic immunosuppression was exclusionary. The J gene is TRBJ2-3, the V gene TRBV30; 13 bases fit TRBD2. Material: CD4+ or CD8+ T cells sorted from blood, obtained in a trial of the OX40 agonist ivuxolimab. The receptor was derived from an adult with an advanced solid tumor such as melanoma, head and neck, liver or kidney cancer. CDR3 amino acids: CAWAGLAGAADTQYF. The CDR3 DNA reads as TGTGCCTGGGCCGGACTAGCGGGAGCTGCAGATACGCAGTATTTT.